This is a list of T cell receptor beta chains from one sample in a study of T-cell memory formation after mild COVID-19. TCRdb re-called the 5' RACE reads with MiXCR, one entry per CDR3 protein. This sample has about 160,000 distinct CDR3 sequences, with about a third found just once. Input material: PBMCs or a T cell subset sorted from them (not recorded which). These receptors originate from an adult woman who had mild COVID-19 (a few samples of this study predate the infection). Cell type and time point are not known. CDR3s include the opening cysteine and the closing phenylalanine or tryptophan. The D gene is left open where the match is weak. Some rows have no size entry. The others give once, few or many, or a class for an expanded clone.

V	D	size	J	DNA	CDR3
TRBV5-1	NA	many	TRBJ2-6	TGCGCCAGCAGCTTAGCGGGCTCTGGGGCCAACGTCCTGACTTTC	CASSLAGSGANVLTF
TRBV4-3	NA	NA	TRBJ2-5	TGCGCCAGCAGCCCCTCCCCCAGCGGAGGGGGCGGAGAGACCCAGTACTTC	CASSPSPSGGGGETQYF
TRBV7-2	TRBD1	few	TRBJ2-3	TGTGCCAGCAGCCTACAGGGGGCGAGGACAGATACGCAGTATTTT	CASSLQGARTDTQYF
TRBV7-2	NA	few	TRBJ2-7	TGTGCCAGCAGCTCCCCACCTCGCGCCTACGAGCAGTACTTC	CASSSPPRAYEQYF
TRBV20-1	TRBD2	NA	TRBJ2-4	TGCAGTGCTAGAGATTCTGGACTAGCGTTAGCCAAAAACATTCAGTACTTC	CSARDSGLALAKNIQYF
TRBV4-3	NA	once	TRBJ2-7	TGCGCCAGCAGCCAAGACGGCGACGAGCAGTACTTC	CASSQDGDEQYF
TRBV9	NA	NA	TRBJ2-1	TGTGCCAGCAGCGCGGTTGGTGAGCAGTTCTTC	CASSAVGEQFF
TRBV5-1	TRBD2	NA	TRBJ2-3	TGCGCCAGCAGCTTGGGAGTTAGGGCTAGCGGGAGTTCTGATTTTCACACAGATACGCAGTATTTT	CASSLGVRASGSSDFHTDTQYF
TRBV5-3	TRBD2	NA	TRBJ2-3	TGTGCCAGAAGCTTGAGGACTAGCTCGGACACAGATACGCAGTATTTT	CARSLRTSSDTDTQYF
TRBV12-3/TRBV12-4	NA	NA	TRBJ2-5	TGTGCCAGCAGCCCCGGGGCCGGGGGGACCCAGTACTTC	CASSPGAGGTQYF
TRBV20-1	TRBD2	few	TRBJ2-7	TGCAGTGCTAGAGATCTAGCGGGAGGAGGGTACGAGCAGTACTTC	CSARDLAGGGYEQYF
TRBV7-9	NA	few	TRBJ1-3	TGCTTGACCAAGGCTGGAAACACCATATATTTT	CLTKAGNTIYF
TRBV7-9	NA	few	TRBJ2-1	TGTGCCAGCAGCCCTCGTAACGGCCGGGACAATGAGCAGTTCTTC	CASSPRNGRDNEQFF
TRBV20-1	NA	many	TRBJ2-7	TGCAGTGCTAGACAGTCAGGGGCTACCTACGAGCAGTACTTC	CSARQSGATYEQYF
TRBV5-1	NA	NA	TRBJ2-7	TGCGCCAGCAGAGAGACAGCAGGTGCGGGGTACGAGCAGTACTTC	CASRETAGAGYEQYF
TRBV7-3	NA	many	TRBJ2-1	TGTGCCAGCAGCTTAGTCGGCAGGTACAATGAGCAGTTCTTC	CASSLVGRYNEQFF
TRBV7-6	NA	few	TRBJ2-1	TGTGCCAGCAGCCTGCCCAGCAGCTCCTACAATGAGCAGTTCTTC	CASSLPSSSYNEQFF
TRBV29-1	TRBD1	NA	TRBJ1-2	TGCAGCGGAGGACAGGCACCTAACTATGGCTACACCTTC	CSGGQAPNYGYTF
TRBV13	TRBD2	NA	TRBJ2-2	TGTGCCAGCAGCTTAGCGGGCCTAGCGGGAGCCGGGGAGCTGTTTTTT	CASSLAGLAGAGELFF
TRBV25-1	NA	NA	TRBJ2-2	TGTGCCAGCAGGGGCGCCCCCGGGGAGCTGTTTTTT	CASRGAPGELFF
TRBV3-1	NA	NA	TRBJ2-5	TGTGCCAGCAGCCATCGCGGTGCCGGGAAGTACCAAGAGACCCAGTACTTC	CASSHRGAGKYQETQYF
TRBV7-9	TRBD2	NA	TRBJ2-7	TGTGCCAGCAAACGAGGAGCGGGGGAGAACGAGCAGTACTTC	CASKRGAGENEQYF
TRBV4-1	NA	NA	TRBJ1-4	TGCGCCAGCAGCCACAGAACGTTTAATGAAAAACTGTTTTTT	CASSHRTFNEKLFF
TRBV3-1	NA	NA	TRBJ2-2	TGTGCCAGCAGCCAATACGACGGGGACACCGGGGAGCTGTTTTTT	CASSQYDGDTGELFF
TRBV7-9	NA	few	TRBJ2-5	TGTGCCAGCAGCTTGCCGACAGGACAAGAGACCCAGTACTTC	CASSLPTGQETQYF
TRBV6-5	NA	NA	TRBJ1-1	TGTGCCAGCAGTTACTCGAGTTGGCGGGAGAACACTGAAGCTTTCTTT	CASSYSSWRENTEAFF